This TCR beta chain was recovered during a study of CD8 T cells in ankylosing spondylitis. A few counts support this clonotype. In TCRdb, the 5' RACE reads were re-called with MiXCR into one record per CDR3 protein. The profile shows 200,000 to 300,000 distinct CDR3 sequences, approximately 30% of them singletons. Germline V gives CDR1 SQVTM, CDR2 ANQGSEA. With V trimmed by 4 bases and J by 5 bases, 8 bases remained unmatched. The CDR3 contains 13 residues. The source material was blood, either unsorted or a sorted T cell fraction (not recorded which). The chain combines TRBV29-1 with TRBJ2-7; 7 bases match TRBD1. The sequence came from a male donor with ankylosing spondylitis or in good health (not recorded which). CDR3: CSVGQGTHDEQYF. In DNA, the CDR3 is TGCAGCGTTGGACAGGGTACACATGACGAGCAGTACTTC.